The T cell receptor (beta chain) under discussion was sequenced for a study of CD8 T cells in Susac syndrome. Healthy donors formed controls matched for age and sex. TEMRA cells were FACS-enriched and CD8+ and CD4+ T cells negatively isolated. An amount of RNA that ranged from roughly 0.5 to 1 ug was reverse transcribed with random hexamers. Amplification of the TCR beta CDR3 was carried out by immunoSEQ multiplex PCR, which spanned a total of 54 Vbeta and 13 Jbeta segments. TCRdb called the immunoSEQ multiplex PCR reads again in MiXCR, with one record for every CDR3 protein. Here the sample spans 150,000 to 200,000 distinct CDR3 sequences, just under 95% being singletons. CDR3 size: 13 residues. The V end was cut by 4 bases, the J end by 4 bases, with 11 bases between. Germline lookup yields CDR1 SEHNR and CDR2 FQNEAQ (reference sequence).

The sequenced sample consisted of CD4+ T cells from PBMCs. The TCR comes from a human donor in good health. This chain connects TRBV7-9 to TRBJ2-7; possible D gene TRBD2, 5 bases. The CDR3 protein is CASSSSGFYEQYF. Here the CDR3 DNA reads TGTGCCAGCAGCTCCAGCGGATTTTACGAGCAGTACTTC.